Shown below are 26 T cell receptor beta chains from a single sample sequenced in a study of blood T cell repertoires in COVID-19 (dated by TCRdb to the early 2020s). The library was obtained by the immunoSEQ multiplex PCR assay. Here the immuneACCESS table is served through TCRdb, limited to in-frame sequences with V and J called. Missing clones are a known gap in these copies; in checked studies unresolved V genes cover under half, and the rest lacks a known reason. The sample table contains about 230,000 clones; only one count was recorded for 75% to 85% of them. The ten most abundant clones make up approximately 5% of the sample. The sample was peripheral blood. All receptors derive from a man in his forties or fifties with COVID-19, enrolled during active disease.

This sequence joins TRBV6-1 and TRBJ2-1, with 7 bases aligning to TRBD1. V shed 0 bases, J shed 5 bases, and the junction held 16 bases outside the gene matches. The CDR3 totals 19 residues. Germline assignment: CDR1 MNHNS and CDR2 SASEGT. DNA of the CDR3: TGTGCCAGCAGTGAAGCGCGGTTCTTAAGGGACAGTAGAAACAATGAGCAGTTCTTC. This codes for CASSEARFLRDSRNNEQFF.

The chain links TRBV19 to TRBJ1-1, with 10 bases matching TRBD1. Per the germline V gene, CDR1 is LNHDA and CDR2 is SQIVND (reference sequence). The junction had 4 bases not matched to a gene; V was cut back by 3 bases and J by 3 bases. The CDR3 consists of 15 residues. The CDR3 DNA reads TGTGCCAGTAGTATGTGGGACAGGGGTTACACTGAAGCTTTCTTT. This gives the protein CASSMWDRGYTEAFF.

This rearrangement joins TRBV11-2 to TRBJ1-2, with D perhaps matching TRBD1 (6 bases). Germline CDR1 SGHAT, CDR2 FQNNGV. Trimming removed 5 bases from V and 4 bases from J, with 17 bases in between. This CDR3 contains 15 residues. The CDR3 DNA sequence: TGTGCCAGCAGCCCCTCCCTGGACAGTCTCTATGGCTACACCTTC. Translated: CASSPSLDSLYGYTF.

This chain joins TRBV27 and TRBJ1-6; TRBD1 might be the D (6 bases). From germline, CDR1 is MNHEY and CDR2 SMNVEV (reference sequence). V was shortened by 7 bases and J by 5 bases, with 12 bases between the two germline ends. The CDR3 consists of 14 residues. CDR3 sequence: CASNIQGHNSPLHF. The DNA of the CDR3 is TGTGCCAGCAATATACAGGGACATAATTCACCCCTCCACTTT.

This chain joins TRBV10-3 and TRBJ1-2; 7 bases match TRBD1. V was clipped by 4 bases and J by 4 bases; unmatched bases: 6. CDR3 size: 14 residues. Germline loops: CDR1 ENHRY, CDR2 SYGVKD. DNA of the CDR3: TGTGCCATCAGTGGGAGGACAGGCATCTATGGCTACACCTTC. It specifies CAISGRTGIYGYTF.

The genes are TRBV28 and TRBJ1-5, with D uncertain. V lost 7 bases to trimming and J lost 4 bases, with 11 bases between them. Germline V gene lookup returns CDR1 MDHEN and CDR2 SYDVKM. CDR3 size: 13 residues. The CDR3 nucleotides are TGTGCCAGCATGAAACAGCGGAATCAGCCCCAGCATTTT. Translated: CASMKQRNQPQHF.

The table lists this clone with many counts. The V call is TRBV19, the J call TRBJ2-1; TRBD2 aligns across 9 bases. Per germline, CDR1 LNHDA and CDR2 SQIVND (reference sequence). This CDR3 contains 14 residues. V dropped 6 bases and J dropped 3; count of bases not matched to a gene: 3. The CDR3 coding sequence is TGTGCCAGTAGCGCGGGGGGGGACTACAATGAGCAGTTCTTC. This gives the protein CASSAGGDYNEQFF.

The chain carries TRBV10-2 and TRBJ2-7; 9 nucleotides agree with TRBD1. Germline CDR1 and CDR2: WSHSY and SAAADI. V was pared by 6 bases and J by 10 bases, with 4 bases of the junction left unmatched. The CDR3 extends over 11 amino acids. Here the CDR3 DNA reads TGCGCCAGCAGCCCGGGACAGGGCCAGTACTTC. It translates to CASSPGQGQYF.

This clone was detected only a few times. V and J are TRBV18 and TRBJ2-3; no definite D call. The CDR3 has 12 amino acids. Germline loops: CDR1 KGHSH, CDR2 LQKENI. V lost 2 bases, J lost 6 bases, and 6 bases lay in between. The CDR3 loop reads CASSPTSDTQYF. The CDR3 region has the DNA TGTGCCAGCTCACCAACATCCGATACGCAGTATTTT.

The chain couples TRBV6-5 to TRBJ1-2; TRBD1 matches 7 bases. Looked up from germline, CDR1 is MNHEY and CDR2 is SVGAGI. Losses at the gene ends were 0 bases for V and 6 bases for J; bases not matched to a gene: 4. The CDR3 totals 14 residues. Here the CDR3 DNA reads TGTGCCAGCAGTTACTCGAACAGGGGTGATGGCTACACCTTC. This codes for CASSYSNRGDGYTF.

CDR3 sequence (DNA): TGCAGTGCTAGTTTGGACAGTAACTATGGCTACACCTTC. It translates to CSASLDSNYGYTF. The chain carries TRBV20-1 and TRBJ1-2; tentatively, D is TRBD1 (6 bases). This CDR3 region has 13 residues. V lost 3 bases to trimming and J lost 1 base, with 9 bases between them. CDR1 DFQATT and CDR2 SNEGSKA come from the germline V gene (reference sequence).

This chain joins TRBV6-6 and TRBJ1-5, with 8 nucleotides matching TRBD1. Germline lookup yields CDR1 MNHNY and CDR2 SVGAGI (reference sequence). Trimming removed 5 bases from V and 3 bases from J; junction bases left unmatched: 6. CDR3 length: 15 residues. This CDR3 is CASSPGQGDNQPQHF. Here the CDR3 DNA reads TGTGCCAGCAGTCCCGGACAGGGCGACAATCAGCCCCAGCATTTT.

This clone has just a few counts. This chain's CDR3 is CASSQARTAHTGELFF. The CDR3, as DNA: TGCGCCAGCAGCCAAGCTAGGACAGCCCACACCGGGGAGCTGTTTTTT. The J gene is TRBJ2-2, the V gene TRBV4-3; D might be TRBD1 (6 bases). Germline V gene sequence: CDR1 LGHNA, CDR2 YSLEER. With 1 base removed from V and 3 bases from J, the gap between germline ends came to 12 bases. CDR3 size: 16 residues.

The J gene is TRBJ2-7, the V gene TRBV29-1, with D perhaps matching TRBD2 (5 bases). Germline V CDR1 and CDR2: SQVTM, ANQGSEA. The CDR3 consists of 11 residues. V lost 5 bases and J lost 4, with 9 bases in between. CDR3 protein: CSVSSEYEQYF. In DNA form, the CDR3 reads TGCAGCGTTAGTAGCGAATACGAGCAGTACTTC.

There are a few counts of this clone. The rearrangement joins TRBV9 to TRBJ2-7; tentatively, D is TRBD2 (6 bases). Germline CDR1 reads SGDLS; CDR2 reads YYNGEE. There are 16 residues in the CDR3. Between the trimmed V and J ends, which lost 0 bases and 6 bases, there was a span of 19 bases. The CDR3 spells CASSVEGISGRGEQYF. Here the CDR3 DNA reads TGTGCCAGCAGCGTAGAGGGGATTAGCGGCCGGGGCGAGCAGTACTTC.

The chain carries TRBV5-1 and TRBJ1-4; 7 bases line up with TRBD1. The junction had 6 bases not matched to a gene; V was cut back by 4 bases and J by 0 bases. Germline CDR1 is SGHRS and CDR2 is YFSETQ. The CDR3 has 16 residues. The DNA of the CDR3 is TGCGCCAGCAGCCCCGGGACAGCCGCAACTAATGAAAAACTGTTTTTT. Residues: CASSPGTAATNEKLFF.

The chain combines TRBV2 with TRBJ2-1, with 7 bases that match TRBD1. This CDR3 spans 14 amino acids. V trimming: 7 bases; J trimming: 4 bases; junction bases outside the gene matches: 7. The germline V gene encodes CDR1 SNHLY and CDR2 FYNNEI. The CDR3 sequence: CASKIPGQYNEQFF. Here the CDR3 DNA reads TGTGCCAGCAAAATCCCGGGACAGTACAATGAGCAGTTCTTC.

This chain connects TRBV3-1 (or the pseudogene TRBV3-2) to TRBJ1-6, with 8 bases lining up with TRBD1. The ends lost 3 bases at V and 5 bases at J; junction bases unmatched: 12. The germline V gene has CDR1 LGHDT and CDR2 YNNKEL (reference sequence). CDR3 size: 18 residues. The CDR3 DNA follows: TGTGCCAGCAGCCAGACGGAAAGGACAGGGAGAGATAATTCACCCCTCCACTTT. It is translated as CASSQTERTGRDNSPLHF.

The gene calls are TRBV5-6 and TRBJ2-1, with 10 bases matching TRBD2. Germline V gene lookup returns CDR1 SGHDT and CDR2 YYEEEE. The CDR3 runs to 16 residues. The V segment lost 4 bases and the J segment 5 bases; nucleotides outside the gene matches: 9. CDR3 sequence reads: CASSPERGGKDNEQFF. The CDR3 nucleotides are TGTGCCAGCAGCCCGGAGCGGGGGGGAAAAGACAATGAGCAGTTCTTC.

Remarks on this clone: Relative to the germline gene, one junction end is altered; a read error may explain this. This chain joins TRBV7-7 and TRBJ2-2; possibly TRBD2 for D (6 bases). CDR1 is SSHAT, CDR2 FNYEAQ, per germline (reference sequence). The CDR3 consists of 15 residues. CDR3 residues: CASSLWGENTGELFF. DNA of the CDR3: TGTGCTAGCAGCTTATGGGGGGAGAACACCGGGGAGCTGTTTTTT.

This clone was observed a few times. The chain employs TRBV5-6 and TRBJ1-1; D not certain. The CDR3 spans 13 residues. Germline V gene lookup returns CDR1 SGHDT and CDR2 YYEEEE. V lost 2 bases and J lost 0, with 5 bases in between. The DNA of the CDR3 is TGTGCCAGCAGCTTACAGATGAACACTGAAGCTTTCTTT. It encodes CASSLQMNTEAFF.

The V call is TRBV5-4, the J call TRBJ1-1; 7 nucleotides match TRBD1. V dropped 3 bases and J dropped 4; count of bases not matched to a gene: 9. Germline V gives CDR1 SGHNT, CDR2 YYREEE (reference sequence). This CDR3 spans 15 amino acids. CDR3 nucleotide sequence: TGTGCCAGCAGCTCTGAGACAGGGAAGCTCACTGAAGCTTTCTTT. Protein product: CASSSETGKLTEAFF.

The rearrangement links TRBV7-9 to TRBJ1-1, with 7 bases that match TRBD1. V trimming: 6 bases; J trimming: 4 bases; junction bases outside the gene matches: 2. Germline CDR1 and CDR2: SEHNR and FQNEAQ (reference sequence). The CDR3 contains 12 residues. The CDR3 sequence: CASSDRVTEAFF. For the CDR3, the DNA is TGTGCCAGCAGTGACAGGGTCACTGAAGCTTTCTTT. The variable domain in full, with the rest retrieved from reference TRBV7-9 and TRBJ1-1, is DTGVSQNPRHKITKRGQNVTFRCDPISEHNRLYWYRQTLGQGPEFLTYFQNEAQLEKSRLLSDRFSAERPKGSFSTLEIQRTEQGDSAMYLCASSDRVTEAFFGQGTRLTVV.

The V call is TRBV6-1, the J call TRBJ2-5; TRBD1 agrees at 8 bases. Germline CDR1 is MNHNS and CDR2 is SASEGT. CDR3 size: 17 residues. V lost 4 bases to trimming and J lost 5 bases; unmatched junction nucleotides: 15. CDR3 DNA sequence: TGTGCCAGCAGTGTAGCACTTGTAGCAGGGGGCGCTGAGACCCAGTACTTC. It is translated as CASSVALVAGGAETQYF.

The chain couples TRBV6-5 to TRBJ2-7; possibly TRBD1 for D (5 bases). Per germline, CDR1 MNHEY and CDR2 SVGAGI. V was pared by 2 bases and J by 2 bases, with 7 bases between. The CDR3 length is 13 residues. CDR3 in amino acids: CASSYDSTYEQYF. Here the CDR3 DNA reads TGTGCCAGCAGTTACGACAGCACCTACGAGCAGTACTTC.

This chain links TRBV7-8 with TRBJ1-5; D is unresolved. The CDR3 consists of 15 residues. V was trimmed by 2 bases and J by 6 bases, leaving 14 bases between them. Germline CDR1 reads SGHVS; CDR2 reads FQNEAQ. The CDR3 sequence: CASSLFEQPSQPQHF. The CDR3 DNA sequence: TGTGCCAGCAGCTTATTTGAACAGCCCAGTCAGCCCCAGCATTTT.